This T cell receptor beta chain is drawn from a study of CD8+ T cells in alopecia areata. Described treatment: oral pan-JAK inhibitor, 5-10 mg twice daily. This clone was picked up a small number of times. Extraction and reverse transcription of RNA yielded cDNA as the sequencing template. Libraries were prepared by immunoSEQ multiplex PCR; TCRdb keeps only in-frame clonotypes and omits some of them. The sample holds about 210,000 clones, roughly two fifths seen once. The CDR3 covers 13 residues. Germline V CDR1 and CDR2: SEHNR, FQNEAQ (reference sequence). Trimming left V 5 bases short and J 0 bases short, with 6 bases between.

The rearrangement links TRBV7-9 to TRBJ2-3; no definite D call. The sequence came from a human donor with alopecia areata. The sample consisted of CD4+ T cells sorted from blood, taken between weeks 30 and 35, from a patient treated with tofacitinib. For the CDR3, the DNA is TGTGCCAGCAGCCCCGATAGCACAGATACGCAGTATTTT. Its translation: CASSPDSTDTQYF.